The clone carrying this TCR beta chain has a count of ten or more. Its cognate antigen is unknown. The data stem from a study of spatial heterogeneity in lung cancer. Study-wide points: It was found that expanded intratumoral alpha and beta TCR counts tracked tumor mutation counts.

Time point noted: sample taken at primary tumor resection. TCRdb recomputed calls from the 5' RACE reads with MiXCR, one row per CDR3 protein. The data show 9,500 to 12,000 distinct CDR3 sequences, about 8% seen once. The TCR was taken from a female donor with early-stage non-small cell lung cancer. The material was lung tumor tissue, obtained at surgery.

The CDR3 protein is CSARELMGTRSYEQYF. For the CDR3, the DNA is TGCAGTGCTAGAGAGCTAATGGGGACCCGATCCTACGAGCAGTACTTC. This sequence joins TRBV20-1 and TRBJ2-7; the D gene could be TRBD1 or TRBD2 (5 bases each). The CDR3 spans 16 residues. Germline V gene data show CDR1 as DFQATT and CDR2 as SNEGSKA (reference sequence). Trimming removed 0 bases at V and 1 base at J, with 16 bases between.